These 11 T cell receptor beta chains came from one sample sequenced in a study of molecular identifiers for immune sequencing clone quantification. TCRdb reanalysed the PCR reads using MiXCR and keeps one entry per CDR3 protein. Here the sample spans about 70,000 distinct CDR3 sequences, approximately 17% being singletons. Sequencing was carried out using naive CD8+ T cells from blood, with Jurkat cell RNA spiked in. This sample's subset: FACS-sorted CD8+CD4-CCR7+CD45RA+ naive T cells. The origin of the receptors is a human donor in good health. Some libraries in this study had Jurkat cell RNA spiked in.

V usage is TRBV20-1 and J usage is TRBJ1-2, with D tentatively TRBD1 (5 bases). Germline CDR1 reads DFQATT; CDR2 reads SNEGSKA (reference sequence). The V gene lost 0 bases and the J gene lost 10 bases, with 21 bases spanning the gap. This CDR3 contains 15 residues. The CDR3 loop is CSARDDLRGYYDYTF. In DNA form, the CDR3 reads TGCAGTGCTAGAGATGACCTAAGGGGCTACTACGACTACACCTTC.

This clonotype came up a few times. The CDR3 coding sequence is TGCAGTGCTAGAGATCTAGGGGTAGCGGGAGCCCACGAGCAGTACTTC. It specifies CSARDLGVAGAHEQYF. The chain uses TRBV20-1 and TRBJ2-7; the match to TRBD2 covers 9 bases. The V and J ends lost 0 bases and 5 bases, in that order; junction bases with no gene match: 11. CDR3 size: 16 residues. CDR1 is DFQATT and CDR2 is SNEGSKA in the germline V gene (reference sequence).

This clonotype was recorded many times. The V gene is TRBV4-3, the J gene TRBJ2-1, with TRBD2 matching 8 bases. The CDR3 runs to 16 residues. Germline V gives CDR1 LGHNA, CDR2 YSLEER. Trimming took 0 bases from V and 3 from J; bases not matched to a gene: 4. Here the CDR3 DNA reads TGCGCCAGCAGCCAAGATCTGGCGGGAGGCTACAATGAGCAGTTCTTC. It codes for CASSQDLAGGYNEQFF.

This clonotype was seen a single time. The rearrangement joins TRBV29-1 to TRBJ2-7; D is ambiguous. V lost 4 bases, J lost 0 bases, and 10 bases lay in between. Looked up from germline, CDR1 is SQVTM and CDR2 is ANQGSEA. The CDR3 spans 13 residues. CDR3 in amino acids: CSVAVNFSYEQYF. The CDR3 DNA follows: TGCAGCGTTGCAGTTAACTTCTCCTACGAGCAGTACTTC.

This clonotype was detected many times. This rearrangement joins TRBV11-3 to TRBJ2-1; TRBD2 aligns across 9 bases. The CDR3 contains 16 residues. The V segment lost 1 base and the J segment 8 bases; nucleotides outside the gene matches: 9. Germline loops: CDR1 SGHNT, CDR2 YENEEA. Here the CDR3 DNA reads TGTGCCAGCAGCTTAGTATTACGCGGGAGGGCCGATGAGCAGTTCTTC. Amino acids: CASSLVLRGRADEQFF.

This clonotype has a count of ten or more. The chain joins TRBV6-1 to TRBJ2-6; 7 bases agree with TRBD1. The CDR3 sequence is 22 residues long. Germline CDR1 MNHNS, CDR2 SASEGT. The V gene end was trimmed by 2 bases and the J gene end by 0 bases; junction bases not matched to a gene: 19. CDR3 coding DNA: TGTGCCAGCAGTGAATATTGGGCTCCGGGACAGTGGATAGGCTCTGGGGCCAACGTCCTGACTTTC. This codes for CASSEYWAPGQWIGSGANVLTF.

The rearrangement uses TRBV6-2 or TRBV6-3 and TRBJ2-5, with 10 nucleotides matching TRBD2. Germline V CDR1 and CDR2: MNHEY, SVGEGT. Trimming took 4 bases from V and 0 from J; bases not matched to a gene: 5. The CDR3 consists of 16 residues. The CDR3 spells CASSSKREGHQETQYF. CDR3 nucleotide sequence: TGTGCCAGCAGTTCAAAGCGGGAGGGCCACCAAGAGACCCAGTACTTC.

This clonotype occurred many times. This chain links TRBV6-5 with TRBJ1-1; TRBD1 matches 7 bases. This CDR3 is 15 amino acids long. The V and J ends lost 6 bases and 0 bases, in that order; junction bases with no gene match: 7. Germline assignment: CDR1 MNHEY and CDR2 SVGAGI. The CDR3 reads CASSPTGLLNTEAFF. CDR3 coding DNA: TGTGCCAGCAGCCCGACAGGGCTATTGAACACTGAAGCTTTCTTT.

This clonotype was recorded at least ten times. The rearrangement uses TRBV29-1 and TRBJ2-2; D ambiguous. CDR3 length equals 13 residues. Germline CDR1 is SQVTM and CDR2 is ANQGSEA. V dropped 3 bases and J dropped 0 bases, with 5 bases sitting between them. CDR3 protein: CSVDDPNTGELFF. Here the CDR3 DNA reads TGCAGCGTTGACGATCCGAACACCGGGGAGCTGTTTTTT.

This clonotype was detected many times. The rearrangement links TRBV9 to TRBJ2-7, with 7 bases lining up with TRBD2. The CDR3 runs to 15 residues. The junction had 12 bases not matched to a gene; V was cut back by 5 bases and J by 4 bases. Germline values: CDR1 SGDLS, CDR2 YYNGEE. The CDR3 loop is CASSPRASGVYEQYF. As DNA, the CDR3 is TGTGCCAGCAGTCCCAGGGCTAGCGGAGTGTACGAGCAGTACTTC.

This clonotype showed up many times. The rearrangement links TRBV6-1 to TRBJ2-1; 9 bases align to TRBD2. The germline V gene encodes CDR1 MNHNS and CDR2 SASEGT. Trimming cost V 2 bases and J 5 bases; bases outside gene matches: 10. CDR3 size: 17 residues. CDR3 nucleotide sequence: TGTGCCAGCAGTGAACTTAAGGGACTAGCCGTAAACAATGAGCAGTTCTTC. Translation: CASSELKGLAVNNEQFF.